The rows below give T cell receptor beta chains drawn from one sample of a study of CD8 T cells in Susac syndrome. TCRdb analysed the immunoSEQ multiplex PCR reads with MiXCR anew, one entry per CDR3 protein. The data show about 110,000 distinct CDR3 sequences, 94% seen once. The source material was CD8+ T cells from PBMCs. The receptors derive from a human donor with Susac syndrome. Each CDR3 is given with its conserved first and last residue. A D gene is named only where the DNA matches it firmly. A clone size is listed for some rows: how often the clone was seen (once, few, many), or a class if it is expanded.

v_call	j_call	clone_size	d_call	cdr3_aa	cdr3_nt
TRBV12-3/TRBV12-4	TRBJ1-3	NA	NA	CASSYLGLSGNTIYF	TGTGCCAGCAGTTATCTGGGGCTCTCTGGAAACACCATATATTTT
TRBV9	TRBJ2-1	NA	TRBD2	CASSVEVRGGSRFF	TGTGCCAGCAGCGTAGAGGTGCGGGGGGGCTCGCGGTTCTTC
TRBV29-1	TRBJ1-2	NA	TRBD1	CSVTGGRGYTF	TGCAGCGTGACAGGGGGCAGGGGCTACACCTTC
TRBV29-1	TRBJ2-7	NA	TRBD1	CSVEDAQGYGQYF	TGCAGCGTTGAAGATGCACAGGGGTACGGGCAGTACTTC
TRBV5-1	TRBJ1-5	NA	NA	CASSPSPGGQPQHF	TGCGCCAGCAGCCCCTCCCCGGGAGGTCAGCCCCAGCATTTT
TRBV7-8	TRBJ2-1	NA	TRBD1	CASSSPGQGAHEQFF	TGTGCCAGCAGCTCCCCGGGACAGGGGGCGCATGAGCAGTTCTTC
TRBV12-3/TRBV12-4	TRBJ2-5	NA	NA	CASSPGPTGETQYF	TGTGCCAGCAGTCCGGGACCCACCGGGGAGACCCAGTACTTC
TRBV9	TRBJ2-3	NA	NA	CASSVEGRPDTQYF	TGTGCCAGCAGCGTAGAGGGCAGGCCAGATACGCAGTATTTT
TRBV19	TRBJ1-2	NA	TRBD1	CASSSGTGVYYTF	TGTGCCAGTAGTTCCGGGACAGGGGTTTACTACACCTTC
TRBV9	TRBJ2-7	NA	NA	CASSVGGGSEQYF	TGTGCCAGCAGCGTAGGGGGGGGCAGCGAGCAGTACTTC
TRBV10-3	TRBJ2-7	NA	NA	CAIRPDGSYEQYF	TGTGCCATCAGACCAGACGGCTCCTACGAGCAGTACTTC
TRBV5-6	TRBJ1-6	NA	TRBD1	CASSLGAGGRSPLHF	TGTGCCAGCAGCTTAGGAGCAGGGGGCCGTTCACCCCTCCACTTT
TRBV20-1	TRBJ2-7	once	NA	CSARVGGDYEQYF	TGCAGTGCTAGAGTTGGGGGCGACTACGAGCAGTACTTC
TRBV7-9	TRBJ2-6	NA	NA	CASSLVVSSGANVLTF	TGTGCCAGCAGCTTAGTAGTGAGCTCTGGGGCCAACGTCCTGACTTTC
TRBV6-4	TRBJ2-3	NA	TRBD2	CASSDSTSGGADTQYF	TGTGCCAGCAGTGACTCGACTAGCGGGGGGGCAGATACGCAGTATTTT
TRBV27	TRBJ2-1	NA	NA	CASSLTGGAPYNEQFF	TGTGCCAGCAGTTTAACGGGCGGGGCCCCTTACAATGAGCAGTTCTTC
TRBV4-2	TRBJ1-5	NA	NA	CASSQDPGAGQPQHF	TGTGCCAGCAGCCAAGATCCGGGGGCCGGTCAGCCCCAGCATTTT
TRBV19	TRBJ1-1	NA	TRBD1	CASSDRASTEAFF	TGTGCCAGTTCGGACAGGGCAAGCACTGAAGCTTTCTTT
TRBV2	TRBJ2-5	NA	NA	CASSVSEETQYF	TGTGCCAGCAGTGTGTCCGAAGAGACCCAGTACTTC
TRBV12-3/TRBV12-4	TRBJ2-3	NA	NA	CASHGATDTQYF	TGTGCCAGCCACGGGGCCACAGATACGCAGTATTTT
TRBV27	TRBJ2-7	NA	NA	CASSVQGGTYEQYF	TGTGCCAGCAGTGTACAGGGGGGGACCTACGAGCAGTACTTC
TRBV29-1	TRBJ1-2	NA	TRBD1	CSAQGGANYGYTF	TGCAGCGCTCAGGGGGGGGCTAACTATGGCTACACCTTC
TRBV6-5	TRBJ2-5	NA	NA	CASQGGFQETQYF	TGTGCCAGCCAGGGGGGGTTCCAAGAGACCCAGTACTTC
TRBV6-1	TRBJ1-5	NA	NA	CASSEVEFNQPQHF	TGTGCCAGCAGTGAAGTCGAGTTTAATCAGCCCCAGCATTTT
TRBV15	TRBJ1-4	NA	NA	CATSREKTGSEKLFF	TGTGCCACCAGCAGAGAGAAGACAGGTTCTGAAAAACTGTTTTTT
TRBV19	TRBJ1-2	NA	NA	CASSMGPGTLNGYTF	TGTGCCAGTAGTATGGGGCCGGGGACGCTTAATGGCTACACCTTC
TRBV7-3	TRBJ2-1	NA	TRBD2	CASSSPGLENEQFF	TGTGCCAGCAGCTCCCCGGGACTAGAGAATGAGCAGTTCTTC
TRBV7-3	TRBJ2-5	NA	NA	CASSLRANQETQYF	TGTGCCAGCAGCTTAAGGGCGAACCAAGAGACCCAGTACTTC
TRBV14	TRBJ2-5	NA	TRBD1	CASSPRQGAKETQYF	TGTGCCAGCAGCCCCCGACAGGGGGCGAAGGAGACCCAGTACTTC
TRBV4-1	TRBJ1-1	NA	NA	CASSQVGGKGAFF	TGCGCCAGCAGCCAAGTGGGGGGGAAGGGAGCTTTCTTT
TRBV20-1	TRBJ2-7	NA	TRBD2	CSARDYAGEPSYEQYF	TGCAGTGCTAGAGATTATGCGGGGGAGCCCTCCTACGAGCAGTACTTC
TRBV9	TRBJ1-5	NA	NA	CASSGGVGNQPQHF	TGTGCCAGCAGCGGGGGAGTGGGCAATCAGCCCCAGCATTTT
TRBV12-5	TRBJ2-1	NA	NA	CASGSVREQFF	TGTGCTAGTGGTTCGGTCCGAGAGCAGTTCTTC
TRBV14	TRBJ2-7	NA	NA	CASSDSFQGGYEQYF	TGTGCCAGCAGCGATTCGTTCCAGGGGGGCTACGAGCAGTACTTC
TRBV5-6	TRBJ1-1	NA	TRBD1	CASRPGQANTEAFF	TGTGCCAGCAGACCGGGACAGGCGAACACTGAAGCTTTCTTT
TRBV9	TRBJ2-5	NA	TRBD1	CASSTRWGQDGQETQYF	TGTGCCAGCAGCACACGCTGGGGACAGGATGGCCAAGAGACCCAGTACTTC
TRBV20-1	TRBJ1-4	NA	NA	CSASRGGRLNEKLFF	TGCAGTGCTTCAAGAGGGGGACGGCTCAATGAAAAACTGTTTTTT
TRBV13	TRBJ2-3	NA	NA	CASSLGPRDSTDTQYF	TGTGCCAGCAGCTTAGGCCCTCGTGACAGCACAGATACGCAGTATTTT
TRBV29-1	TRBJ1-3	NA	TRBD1	CSVETGEAGNTIYF	TGCAGCGTTGAGACAGGGGAGGCTGGAAACACCATATATTTT
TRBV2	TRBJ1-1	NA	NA	CASAYQGWNTEAFF	TGTGCCAGCGCTTATCAGGGGTGGAACACTGAAGCTTTCTTT
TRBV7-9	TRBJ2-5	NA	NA	CASGRGAPRETQYF	TGTGCCTCCGGACGGGGGGCGCCGAGAGAGACCCAGTACTTC
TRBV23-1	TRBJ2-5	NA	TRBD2	CASSQWTGLAGGPEETQYF	TGCGCCAGCAGTCAATGGACGGGACTAGCGGGGGGACCCGAAGAGACCCAGTACTTC
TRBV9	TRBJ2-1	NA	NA	CASSVGGEQFF	TGTGCCAGCAGCGTAGGGGGTGAGCAGTTCTTC
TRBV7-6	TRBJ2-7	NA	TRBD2	CASSLAPGLSSYEQYF	TGTGCCAGCAGCTTAGCGCCGGGACTAAGCTCCTACGAGCAGTACTTC
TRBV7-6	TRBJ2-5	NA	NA	CASSLEVGQETQYF	TGTGCCAGCAGCTTAGAAGTAGGCCAAGAGACCCAGTACTTC